This T cell receptor (beta chain) was retrieved from a study of Ad26.COV2.S vaccination and SARS-CoV-2 variants. Treatment of the sample: about 20 received Ad26.COV2.S at low or high dose, single or two shots; 5 received placebo; per-sample allocation not given. All samples were drawn on day 63, counting from the first vaccine or placebo injection. V was trimmed by 4 bases and J by 2 bases, leaving 6 bases between them. From germline, CDR1 is SQVTM and CDR2 ANQGSEA. This CDR3 is built from 12 residues. Profiling relied on immunoSEQ multiplex PCR, and the TCRdb table lists in-frame clones only, not all of them. The sample contains 500,000 or so clones, roughly 87% of which appear only once.

The sequence came from a person between 18 and 65 years old who received the Ad26.COV2.S COVID-19 vaccine or a placebo. This sample comprised peripheral blood, obtained in a trial of Ad26.COV2.S vaccine versus placebo. The chain is built from TRBV29-1 and TRBJ1-5, with unresolved D. The CDR3 sequence is CSVVQGNQPQHF. DNA of the CDR3: TGCAGCGTTGTTCAGGGCAATCAGCCCCAGCATTTT. Full variable domain (remainder filled in from reference TRBV29-1 and TRBJ1-5): SAVISQKPSRDICQRGTSLTIQCQVDSQVTMMFWYRQQPGQSLTLIATANQGSEATYESGFVIDKFPISRPNLTFSTLTVSNMSPEDSSIYLCSVVQGNQPQHFGDGTRLSIL.